The 15 T cell receptor beta chains below come from one sample, sequenced in a study of cytotoxic CD8 clonotypes in ibrutinib-treated CLL. Sequenced by immunoSEQ multiplex PCR; TCRdb stores in-frame clones only, minus some. This sample carries hundreds of thousands of clones, about 61% of them seen once, and the ten largest clones take around 6.3%. Material: PBMCs, obtained after 36 months of ibrutinib treatment. Every receptor here comes from a human donor with chronic lymphocytic leukemia.

This sequence joins TRBV19 and TRBJ1-4; D gene unclear. The V gene lost 7 bases and the J gene lost 0 bases, with 15 bases spanning the gap. From germline, CDR1 is LNHDA and CDR2 SQIVND (reference sequence). This CDR3 region has 16 residues. CDR3 protein: CASIAGRMTTNEKLFF. In nucleotides, the CDR3 is TGTGCCAGTATTGCCGGGCGGATGACAACTAATGAAAAACTGTTTTTT.

This clone was counted a single time. This chain uses TRBV28 with TRBJ2-7; no clear D gene. This CDR3 has 15 amino acids. Germline-derived CDR1 and CDR2 are MDHEN and SYDVKM. V was trimmed by 7 bases and J by 2 bases, leaving 18 bases between them. The CDR3, as DNA: TGTGCCAGCACCCACTCCTACAGAGAAGCCTACGAGCAGTACTTC. It specifies CASTHSYREAYEQYF.

This chain connects TRBV6-1 to TRBJ1-2; the D is unclear. The germline gives CDR1 MNHNS, CDR2 SASEGT. This CDR3 spans 13 amino acids. V lost 11 bases and J 4 bases, leaving 17 bases between the germline ends. The CDR3 sequence is CAAVKAGFYGYTF. In nucleotides, the CDR3 is TGTGCCGCGGTGAAGGCGGGTTTCTATGGCTACACCTTC.

This clone was picked up a small number of times. The V call is TRBV2, the J call TRBJ2-7; the D call may be TRBD1 or TRBD2 (6 bases each). Germline V gene data show CDR1 as SNHLY and CDR2 as FYNNEI. The CDR3 length is 13 residues. V lost 8 bases, J lost 4 bases, and 15 bases lay in between. The CDR3 nucleotides are TGTGCCAGCCGGAGGGACACCTTGTACGAGCAGTACTTC. It encodes CASRRDTLYEQYF.

The rearrangement joins TRBV29-1 to TRBJ2-1, with D possibly TRBD1 on 5 matching bases. Germline V gene data show CDR1 as SQVTM and CDR2 as ANQGSEA. Trimming stripped 5 bases from V and 6 bases from J, with 8 bases between. The CDR3 is made up of 11 amino acids. The CDR3, as DNA: TGCAGCGTTCCAGGGCTCAATGAGCAGTTCTTC. It codes for CSVPGLNEQFF.

The chain carries TRBV25-1 and TRBJ1-4, with a possible D match to TRBD1 (6 bases). Germline-derived CDR1 and CDR2 are MGHDK and SYGVNS. This CDR3 contains 16 residues. V lost 3 bases and J lost 6, with 17 bases in between. The CDR3: CASSDPYRVKDEKLFF. The CDR3 DNA reads TGTGCCAGCAGTGATCCGTACAGGGTTAAGGATGAAAAACTGTTTTTT.

V usage is TRBV7-6 and J usage is TRBJ1-3; 7 bases are a match to TRBD1. Trimming cost V 2 bases and J 2 bases; bases outside gene matches: 0. This CDR3 spans 14 amino acids. Germline V gene lookup returns CDR1 SGHVS and CDR2 FNYEAQ. The CDR3 is CASSLTGAGNTIYF. The CDR3, as DNA: TGTGCCAGCAGCTTAACAGGGGCTGGAAACACCATATATTTT.

This clone came up a few times. This chain links TRBV15 with TRBJ1-1; TRBD1 might be the D (5 bases). This CDR3 spans 15 amino acids. Germline CDR1 and CDR2: LNHNV and YYDKDF (reference sequence). The V and J ends lost 0 bases and 6 bases respectively, with 14 bases between them. DNA for the CDR3: TGTGCCACCAGCAGAGATCCAGGGCGGAGGGCTGAAGCTTTCTTT. This gives the protein CATSRDPGRRAEAFF.

The chain employs TRBV9 and TRBJ2-3, with 11 bases matching TRBD2. The CDR3 covers 15 residues. Germline lookup yields CDR1 SGDLS and CDR2 YYNGEE. J gave up 8 bases and V 0 bases, and 5 bases lay outside the gene matches. The CDR3, as DNA: TGTGCCAGCAGCGTAGAGGGTAGCGGGGGGGCTACGCAGTATTTT. Its protein product is CASSVEGSGGATQYF.

The chain combines TRBV7-2 with TRBJ2-1; 11 nucleotides align to TRBD2. The germline CDR1 and CDR2 sequences are SGHTA and FQGNSA. The CDR3 covers 16 residues. V was clipped by 7 bases and J by 6 bases; unmatched bases: 11. The DNA of the CDR3 is TGTGCCAGCACGATGGAGGGGACTAGCGGTCTCAATGAGCAGTTCTTC. The encoded protein is CASTMEGTSGLNEQFF.

Here the CDR3 DNA reads TGCGCCAGCAGCTTGGCTCTGAGGGGCTACAATGAGCAGTTCTTC. Residues: CASSLALRGYNEQFF. The chain combines TRBV5-1 with TRBJ2-1; either TRBD1 or TRBD2 may fit D (5 bases each). Germline loops: CDR1 SGHRS, CDR2 YFSETQ. The V and J ends lost 0 bases and 3 bases respectively, with 10 bases between them. This CDR3 has 15 residues.

This chain links TRBV27 with TRBJ2-3; D might be TRBD2 (5 bases). Germline V gene data show CDR1 as MNHEY and CDR2 as SMNVEV (reference sequence). The CDR3 contains 14 residues. V was shortened by 8 bases and J by 0 bases, with 12 bases between the two germline ends. The CDR3 region is CASGSGTSTDTQYF. The DNA for the CDR3 is TGTGCCAGCGGAAGCGGAACTAGCACAGATACGCAGTATTTT.

The chain combines TRBV2 with TRBJ2-2; a possible D gene is TRBD2 (5 bases). The CDR3 is made up of 14 amino acids. The ends were cut back, 10 bases at V and 1 base at J, with 13 bases in the middle. Germline-derived CDR1 and CDR2 are SNHLY and FYNNEI. The CDR3 loop is CATRSRENTGELFF. DNA for the CDR3: TGTGCCACCCGGTCGAGGGAGAACACCGGGGAGCTGTTTTTT.

V and J are TRBV29-1 and TRBJ1-1, with TRBD1 identical over 7 bases. CDR3 length: 14 amino acids. Losses at the gene ends were 2 bases for V and 1 base for J; bases not matched to a gene: 4. From germline, CDR1 is SQVTM and CDR2 ANQGSEA. The CDR3 protein is CSVERQGRNTEAFF. For the CDR3, the DNA is TGCAGCGTTGAACGACAGGGCCGGAACACTGAAGCTTTCTTT.

CDR3 nucleotides: TGCGCCAGCAGCCAAGAAGACGACACAGGGCTGTTTTTT. Translated: CASSQEDDTGLFF. The chain carries TRBV4-3 and TRBJ1-4; tentative D call: TRBD1 (6 bases). Trimming took 0 bases from V and 14 from J, leaving 13 bases between them. The CDR3 contains 13 residues. Per germline, CDR1 LGHNA and CDR2 YSLEER.